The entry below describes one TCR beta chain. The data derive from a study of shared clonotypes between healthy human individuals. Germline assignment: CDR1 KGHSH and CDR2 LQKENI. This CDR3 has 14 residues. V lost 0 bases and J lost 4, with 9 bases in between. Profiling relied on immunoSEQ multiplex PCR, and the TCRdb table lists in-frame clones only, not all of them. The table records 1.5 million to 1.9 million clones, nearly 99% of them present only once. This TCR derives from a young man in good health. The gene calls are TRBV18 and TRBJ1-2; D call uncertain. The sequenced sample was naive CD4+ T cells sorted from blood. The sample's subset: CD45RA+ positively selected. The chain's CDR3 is CASSPPTASYGYTF. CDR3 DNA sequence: TGTGCCAGCTCACCACCTACCGCGTCCTATGGCTACACCTTC.